The entry below describes one T cell receptor (beta chain). What it recognizes is unknown. The source of the sample is a study of T cell repertoires in cytomegalovirus infection. MiXCR was run by TCRdb on the reads, yielding one entry per CDR3 protein. Here the sample spans around 360,000 distinct CDR3 sequences, roughly 34% being singletons. The germline V and J ends were trimmed by 0 bases and 3 bases, with 8 bases remaining between them. CDR1 is SGHVS, CDR2 FNYEAQ, per germline. CDR3 length: 14 residues. This receptor was taken from a human donor in good health (CMV status not recorded). Some clones in this sample may be carry-over from other donors' samples. The specimen was cultured PBMCs, collected from culture after CMV antigen stimulation. This rearrangement joins TRBV7-6 to TRBJ1-1; TRBD1 is a possible D gene (6 bases). Here the CDR3 reads CASSLAHRDTEAFF. The CDR3 DNA sequence: TGTGCCAGCAGCTTAGCGCACAGGGACACTGAAGCTTTCTTT.